This record looks at one T cell receptor (beta chain) sequence and its context. Germline V gene sequence: CDR1 LGHDT, CDR2 YNNKEL (reference sequence). CDR3 length: 16 residues. V lost 4 bases to trimming and J lost 4 bases, with 14 bases between them. This sample was taken from a study of blood T cell repertoires in COVID-19. Across the study: Material from acute and convalescent COVID-19 was sourced from the United States, Italy and Spain.

Generated by immunoSEQ multiplex PCR, the TCRdb table keeps only in-frame clones and is missing some. The sample has roughly 380,000 clones; about nine tenths are singletons. Enrolled during active infection, Seattle patients were then followed longitudinally. Sequenced material: peripheral blood. The TCR was taken from a woman aged 40 to 50 with COVID-19, enrolled during active disease. The rearrangement uses TRBV3-1 (or the pseudogene TRBV3-2) and TRBJ2-6, with D maybe TRBD1 (6 bases). DNA of the CDR3: TGTGCCAGCAGCCCACCCACAGGGACCGGGGCCAACGTCCTGACTTTC. Its translation: CASSPPTGTGANVLTF.